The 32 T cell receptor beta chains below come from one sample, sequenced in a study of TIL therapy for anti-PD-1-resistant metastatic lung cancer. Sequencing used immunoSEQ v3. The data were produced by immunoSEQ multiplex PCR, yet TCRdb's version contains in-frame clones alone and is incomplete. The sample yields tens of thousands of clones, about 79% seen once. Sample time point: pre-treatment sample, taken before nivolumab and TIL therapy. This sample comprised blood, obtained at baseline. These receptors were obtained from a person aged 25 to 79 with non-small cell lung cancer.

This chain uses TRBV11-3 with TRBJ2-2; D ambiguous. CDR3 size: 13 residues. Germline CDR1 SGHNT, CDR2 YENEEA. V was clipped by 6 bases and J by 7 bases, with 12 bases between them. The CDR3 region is CASRFDPVGELFF. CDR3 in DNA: TGTGCCAGCAGGTTCGACCCGGTCGGGGAGCTGTTTTTT. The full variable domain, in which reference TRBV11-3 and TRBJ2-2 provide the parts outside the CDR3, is EAGVVQSPRYKIIEKKQPVAFWCNPISGHNTLYWYLQNLGQGPELLIRYENEEAVDDSQLPKDRFSAERLKGVDSTLKIQPAELGDSAVYLCASRFDPVGELFFGEGSRLTVL.

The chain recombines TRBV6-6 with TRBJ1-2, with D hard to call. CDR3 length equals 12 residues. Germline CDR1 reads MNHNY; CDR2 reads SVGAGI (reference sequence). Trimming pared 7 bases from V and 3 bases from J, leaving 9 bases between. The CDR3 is CASTDGHYGYTF. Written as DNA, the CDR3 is TGTGCCAGCACCGACGGACACTATGGCTACACCTTC.

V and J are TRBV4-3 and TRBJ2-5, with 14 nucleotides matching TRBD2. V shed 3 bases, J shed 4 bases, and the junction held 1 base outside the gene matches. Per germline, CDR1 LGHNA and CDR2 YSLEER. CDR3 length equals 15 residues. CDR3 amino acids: CASSQGLAGAETQYF. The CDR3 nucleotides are TGCGCCAGCAGCCAGGGACTAGCGGGAGCAGAGACCCAGTACTTC.

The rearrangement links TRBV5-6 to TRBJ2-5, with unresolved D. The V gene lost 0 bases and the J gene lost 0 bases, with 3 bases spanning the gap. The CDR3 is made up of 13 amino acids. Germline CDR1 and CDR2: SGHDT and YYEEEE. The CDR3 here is CASSLGNQETQYF. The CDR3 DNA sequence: TGTGCCAGCAGCTTGGGAAACCAAGAGACCCAGTACTTC. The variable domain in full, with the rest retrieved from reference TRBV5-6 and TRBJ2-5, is DAGVTQSPTHLIKTRGQQVTLRCSPKSGHDTVSWYQQALGQGPQFIFQYYEEEERQRGNFPDRFSGHQFPNYSSELNVNALLLGDSALYLCASSLGNQETQYFGPGTRLLVL.

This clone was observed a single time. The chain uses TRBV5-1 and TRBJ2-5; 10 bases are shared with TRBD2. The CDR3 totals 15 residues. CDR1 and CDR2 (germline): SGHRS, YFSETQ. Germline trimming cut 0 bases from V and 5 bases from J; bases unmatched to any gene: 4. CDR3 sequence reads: CASSLGPSGSETQYF. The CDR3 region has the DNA TGCGCCAGCAGCTTGGGACCTAGCGGGAGTGAGACCCAGTACTTC.

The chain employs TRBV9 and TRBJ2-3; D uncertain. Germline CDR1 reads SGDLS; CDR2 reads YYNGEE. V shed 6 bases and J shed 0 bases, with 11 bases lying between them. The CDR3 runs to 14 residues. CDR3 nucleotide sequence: TGTGCCAGCACCCTGGTGGGGAGCACAGATACGCAGTATTTT. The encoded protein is CASTLVGSTDTQYF. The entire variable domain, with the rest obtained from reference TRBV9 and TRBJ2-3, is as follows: DSGVTQTPKHLITATGQRVTLRCSPRSGDLSVYWYQQSLDQGLQFLIQYYNGEERAKGNILERFSAQQFPDLHSELNLSSLELGDSALYFCASTLVGSTDTQYFGPGTRLTVL.

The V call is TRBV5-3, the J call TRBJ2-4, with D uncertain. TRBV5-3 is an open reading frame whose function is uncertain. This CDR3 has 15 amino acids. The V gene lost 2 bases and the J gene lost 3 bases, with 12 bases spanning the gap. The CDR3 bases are TGTGCCAGAAGCTTTACCCGCTCGGGCAAAAACATTCAGTACTTC. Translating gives CARSFTRSGKNIQYF.

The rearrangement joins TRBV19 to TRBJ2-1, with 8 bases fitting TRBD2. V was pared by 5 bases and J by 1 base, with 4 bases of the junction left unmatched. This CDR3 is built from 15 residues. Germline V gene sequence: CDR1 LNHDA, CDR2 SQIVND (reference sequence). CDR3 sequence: CASSSGGGSYNEQFF. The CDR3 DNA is TGTGCCAGTAGTTCAGGCGGGGGGTCCTACAATGAGCAGTTCTTC.

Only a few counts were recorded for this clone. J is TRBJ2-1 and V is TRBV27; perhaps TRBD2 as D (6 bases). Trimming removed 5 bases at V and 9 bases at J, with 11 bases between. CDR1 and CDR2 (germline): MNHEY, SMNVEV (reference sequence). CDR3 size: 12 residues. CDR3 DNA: TGTGCCAGCAGTAGACTAGGCTCTGAGCAGTTCTTC. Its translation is CASSRLGSEQFF.

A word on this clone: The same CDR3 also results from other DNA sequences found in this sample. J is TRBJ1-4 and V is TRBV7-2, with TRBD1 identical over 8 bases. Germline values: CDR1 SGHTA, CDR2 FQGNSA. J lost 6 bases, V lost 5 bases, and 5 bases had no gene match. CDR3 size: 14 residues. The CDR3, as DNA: TGTGCCAGCAGCCTGGACAGGGCCTATGAAAAACTGTTTTTT. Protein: CASSLDRAYEKLFF.

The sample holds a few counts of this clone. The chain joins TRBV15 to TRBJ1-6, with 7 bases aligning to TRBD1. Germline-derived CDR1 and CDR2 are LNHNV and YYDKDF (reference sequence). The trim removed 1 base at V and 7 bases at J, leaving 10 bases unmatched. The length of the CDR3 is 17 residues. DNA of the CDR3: TGTGCCACCAGCAGAGTACATGAAGGGGGCCGGAATTCACCCCTCCACTTT. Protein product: CATSRVHEGGRNSPLHF.

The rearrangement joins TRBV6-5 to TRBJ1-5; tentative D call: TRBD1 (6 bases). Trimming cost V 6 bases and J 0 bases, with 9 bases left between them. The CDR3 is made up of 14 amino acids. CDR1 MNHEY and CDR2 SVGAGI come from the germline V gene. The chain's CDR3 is CASRLDSSNQPQHF. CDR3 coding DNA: TGTGCCAGCAGGTTGGACAGTAGCAATCAGCCCCAGCATTTT.

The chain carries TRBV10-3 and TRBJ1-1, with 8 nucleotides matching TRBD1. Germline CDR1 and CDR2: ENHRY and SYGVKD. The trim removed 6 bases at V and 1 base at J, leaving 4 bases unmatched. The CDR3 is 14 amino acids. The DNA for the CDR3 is TGTGCCATCAGCGACAGGGGTAGGAACACTGAAGCTTTCTTT. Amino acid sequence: CAISDRGRNTEAFF.

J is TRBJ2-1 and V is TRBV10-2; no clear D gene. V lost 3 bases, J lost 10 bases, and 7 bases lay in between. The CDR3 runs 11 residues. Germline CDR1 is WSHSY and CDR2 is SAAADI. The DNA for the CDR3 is TGCGCCAGCAGTGATTTGAAAGAGCAGTTCTTC. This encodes CASSDLKEQFF.

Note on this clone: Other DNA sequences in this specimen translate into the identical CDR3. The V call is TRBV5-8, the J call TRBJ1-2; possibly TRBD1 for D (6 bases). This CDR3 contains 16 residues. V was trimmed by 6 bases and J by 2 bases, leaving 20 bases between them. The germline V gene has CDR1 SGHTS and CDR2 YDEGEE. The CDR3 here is CASNRLNRTENYGYTF. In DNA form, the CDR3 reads TGTGCCAGCAATCGTCTAAACAGGACAGAGAACTATGGCTACACCTTC. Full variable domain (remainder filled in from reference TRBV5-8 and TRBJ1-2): EAGVTQSPTHLIKTRGQQATLRCSPISGHTSVYWYQQALGLGLQFLLWYDEGEERNRGNFPPRFSGRQFPNYSSELNVNALELEDSALYLCASNRLNRTENYGYTFGSGTRLTVV.

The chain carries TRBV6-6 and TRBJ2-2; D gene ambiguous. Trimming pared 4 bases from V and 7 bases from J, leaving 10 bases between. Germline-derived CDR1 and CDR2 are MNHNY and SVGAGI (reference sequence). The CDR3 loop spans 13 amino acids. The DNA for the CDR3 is TGTGCCAGCAGTTGGATTAGCCTCGGGGAGCTGTTTTTT. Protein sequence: CASSWISLGELFF.

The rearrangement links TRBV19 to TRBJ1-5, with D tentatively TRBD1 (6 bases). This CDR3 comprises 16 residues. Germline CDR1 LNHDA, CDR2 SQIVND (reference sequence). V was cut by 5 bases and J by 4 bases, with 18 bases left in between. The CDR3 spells CASSSRTVISNQPQHF. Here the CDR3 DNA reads TGTGCCAGTAGTTCTCGGACAGTAATAAGTAATCAGCCCCAGCATTTT.

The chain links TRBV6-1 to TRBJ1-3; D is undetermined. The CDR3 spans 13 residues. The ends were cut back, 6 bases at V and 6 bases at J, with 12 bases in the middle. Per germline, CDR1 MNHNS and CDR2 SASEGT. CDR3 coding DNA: TGTGCCAGCAGCTGGACGGCGCTAAACACCATATATTTT. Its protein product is CASSWTALNTIYF.

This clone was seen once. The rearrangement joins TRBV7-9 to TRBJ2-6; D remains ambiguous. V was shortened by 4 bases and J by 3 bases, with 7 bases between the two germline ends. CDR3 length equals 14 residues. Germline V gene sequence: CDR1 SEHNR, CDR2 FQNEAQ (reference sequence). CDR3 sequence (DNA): TGTGCCAGCAGCTCAACCCTTGGGGCCAACGTCCTGACTTTC. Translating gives CASSSTLGANVLTF.

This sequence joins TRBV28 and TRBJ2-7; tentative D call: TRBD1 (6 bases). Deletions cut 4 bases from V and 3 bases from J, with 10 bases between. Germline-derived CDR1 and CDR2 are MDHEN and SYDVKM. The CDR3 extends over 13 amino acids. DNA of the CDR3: TGTGCCAGCAGTTACGGACAGAGCTACGAGCAGTACTTC. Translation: CASSYGQSYEQYF.

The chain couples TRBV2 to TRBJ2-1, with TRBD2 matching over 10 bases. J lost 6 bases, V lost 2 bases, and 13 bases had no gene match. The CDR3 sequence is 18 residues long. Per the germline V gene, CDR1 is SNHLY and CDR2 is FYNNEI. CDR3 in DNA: TGTGCCAGCAGTGAAAGGCTAGCGGGAGTAACATATTCCAATGAGCAGTTCTTC. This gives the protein CASSERLAGVTYSNEQFF.

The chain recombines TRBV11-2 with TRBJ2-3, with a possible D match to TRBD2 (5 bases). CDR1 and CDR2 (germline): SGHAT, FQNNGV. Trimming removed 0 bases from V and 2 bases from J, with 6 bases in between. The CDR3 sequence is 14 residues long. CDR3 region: CASSLEGLTDTQYF. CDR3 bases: TGTGCCAGCAGCTTAGAAGGACTCACAGATACGCAGTATTTT.

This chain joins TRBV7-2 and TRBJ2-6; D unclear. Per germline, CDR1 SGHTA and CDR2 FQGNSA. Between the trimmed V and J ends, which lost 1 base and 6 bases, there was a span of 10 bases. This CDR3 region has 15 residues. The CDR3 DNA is TGTGCCAGCAGCTTAGGACTGCAGCAGGCCAACGTCCTGACTTTC. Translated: CASSLGLQQANVLTF.

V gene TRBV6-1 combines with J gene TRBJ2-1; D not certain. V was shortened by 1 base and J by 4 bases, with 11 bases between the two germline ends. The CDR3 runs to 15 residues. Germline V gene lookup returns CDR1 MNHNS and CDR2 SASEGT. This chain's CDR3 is CASSEGSTSYNEQFF. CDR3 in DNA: TGTGCCAGCAGTGAAGGCAGCACATCATACAATGAGCAGTTCTTC.

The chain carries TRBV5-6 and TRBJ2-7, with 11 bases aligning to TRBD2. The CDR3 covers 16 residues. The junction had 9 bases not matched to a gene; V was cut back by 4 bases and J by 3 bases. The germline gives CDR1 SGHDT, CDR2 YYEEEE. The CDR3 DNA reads TGTGCCAGCAGCCCCAATGTAGCGGGGGGGCTCTACGAGCAGTACTTC. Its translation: CASSPNVAGGLYEQYF.

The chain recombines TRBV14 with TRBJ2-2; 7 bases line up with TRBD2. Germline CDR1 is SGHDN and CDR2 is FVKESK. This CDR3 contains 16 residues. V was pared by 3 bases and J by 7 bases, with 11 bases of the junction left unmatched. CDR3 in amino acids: CASSQTFAGVVGELFF. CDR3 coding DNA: TGTGCCAGCAGCCAGACTTTTGCGGGGGTGGTCGGGGAGCTGTTTTTT.

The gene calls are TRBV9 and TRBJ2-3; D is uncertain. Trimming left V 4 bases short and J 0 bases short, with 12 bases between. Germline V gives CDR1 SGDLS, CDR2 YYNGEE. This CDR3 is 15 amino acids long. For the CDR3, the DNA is TGTGCCAGCAGCCCCCTGGCGCTGAGCACAGATACGCAGTATTTT. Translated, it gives CASSPLALSTDTQYF.

CDR3 nucleotide sequence: TGTGCCAGCAGTGTGAACTTAGCCTACGAGCAGTACTTC. Encoded protein: CASSVNLAYEQYF. This sequence joins TRBV25-1 and TRBJ2-5, with no clear D. The end of the DNA is better explained by TRBJ2-7, so the J call may be wrong. Germline V CDR1 and CDR2: MGHDK, SYGVNS. This CDR3 spans 13 amino acids.

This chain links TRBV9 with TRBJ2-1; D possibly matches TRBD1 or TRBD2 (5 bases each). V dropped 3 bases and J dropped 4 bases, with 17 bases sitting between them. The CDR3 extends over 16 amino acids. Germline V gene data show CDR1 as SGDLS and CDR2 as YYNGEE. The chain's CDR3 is CASSAAGDPLYNEQFF. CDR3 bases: TGTGCCAGCAGCGCGGCCGGGGACCCTCTGTACAATGAGCAGTTCTTC.

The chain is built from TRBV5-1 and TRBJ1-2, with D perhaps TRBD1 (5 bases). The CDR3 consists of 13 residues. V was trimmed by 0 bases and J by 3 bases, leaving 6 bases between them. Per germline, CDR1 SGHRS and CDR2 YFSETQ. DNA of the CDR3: TGCGCCAGCAGCTTGGTGGGGGACTATGGCTACACCTTC. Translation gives CASSLVGDYGYTF.

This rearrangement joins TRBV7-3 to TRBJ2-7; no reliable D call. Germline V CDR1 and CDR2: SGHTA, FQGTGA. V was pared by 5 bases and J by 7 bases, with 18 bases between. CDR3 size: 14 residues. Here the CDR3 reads CASSPASVSGEQYF. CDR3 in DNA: TGTGCCAGCAGCCCTGCTTCCGTATCTGGTGAGCAGTACTTC.

CDR3 coding DNA: TGTGCCTGGACCCCCGGGACAGGACCCTACGAGCAGTACTTC. It encodes CAWTPGTGPYEQYF. V is TRBV30 and J is TRBJ2-7, with 8 bases matching TRBD1. V shed 4 bases and J 2 bases; nucleotides not matched to a gene: 7. Looked up from germline, CDR1 is GTSNPN and CDR2 is SVGIG (reference sequence). This CDR3 has 14 residues.